This T cell receptor beta chain was obtained from a study of blood T cell repertoires in COVID-19. Study information: COVID-19 samples collected from the United States, Italy and Spain covered acute and convalescent phases.

The table lists this clone with a few counts. Only in-frame clones appear in the TCRdb table, and some are missing; sequencing was by immunoSEQ multiplex PCR. The top ten clones hold 1.2% of a sample with 120,000 to 150,000 clones, around nine tenths of them seen once. What was sequenced was PBMCs or T cells enriched from blood (not recorded which). The sequence derives from a woman younger than 45 with acute COVID-19.

CDR3 amino acids: CASSAGQGYNSPLHF. CDR3 DNA sequence: TGTGCCAGCAGCGCTGGACAGGGTTATAATTCACCCCTCCACTTT. The J gene is TRBJ1-6, the V gene TRBV5-4, with 8 positions matching TRBD1. Germline-derived CDR1 and CDR2 are SGHNT and YYREEE (reference sequence). V lost 4 bases, J lost 4 bases, and 4 bases stayed unmatched. This CDR3 region has 15 residues.